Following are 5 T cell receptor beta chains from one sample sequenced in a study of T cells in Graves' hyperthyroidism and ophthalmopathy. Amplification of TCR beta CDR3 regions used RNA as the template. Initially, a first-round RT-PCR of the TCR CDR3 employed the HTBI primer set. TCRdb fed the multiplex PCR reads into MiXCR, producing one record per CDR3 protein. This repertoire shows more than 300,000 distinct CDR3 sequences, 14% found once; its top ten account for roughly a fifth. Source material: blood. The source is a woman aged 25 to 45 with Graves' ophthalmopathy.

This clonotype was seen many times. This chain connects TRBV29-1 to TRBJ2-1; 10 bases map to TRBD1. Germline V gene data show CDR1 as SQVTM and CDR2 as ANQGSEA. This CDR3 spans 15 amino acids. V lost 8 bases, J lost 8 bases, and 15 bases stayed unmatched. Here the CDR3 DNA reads TGCAGCCATAGGGACAGGGGTGGACAAACGGATGAGCAGTTCTTC. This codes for CSHRDRGGQTDEQFF.

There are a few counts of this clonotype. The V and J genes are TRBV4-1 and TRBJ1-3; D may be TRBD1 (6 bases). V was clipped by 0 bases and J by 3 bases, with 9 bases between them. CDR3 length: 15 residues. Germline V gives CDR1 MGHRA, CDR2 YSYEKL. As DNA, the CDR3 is TGCGCCAGCAGCCAAGATCCAGGGGTTGGAAACACCATATATTTT. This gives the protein CASSQDPGVGNTIYF.

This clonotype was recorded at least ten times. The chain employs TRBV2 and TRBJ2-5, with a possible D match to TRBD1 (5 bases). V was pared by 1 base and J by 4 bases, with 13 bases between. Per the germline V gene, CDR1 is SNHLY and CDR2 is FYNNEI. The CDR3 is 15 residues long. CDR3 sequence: CASSEVGSRGETQYF. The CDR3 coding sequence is TGTGCCAGCAGTGAAGTGGGCTCTAGGGGAGAGACCCAGTACTTC.

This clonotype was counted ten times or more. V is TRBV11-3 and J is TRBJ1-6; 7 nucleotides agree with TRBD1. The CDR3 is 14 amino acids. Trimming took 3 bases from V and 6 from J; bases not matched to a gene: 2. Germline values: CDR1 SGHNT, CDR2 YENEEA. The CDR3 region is CASSFSGGNSPLHF. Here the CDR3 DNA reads TGTGCCAGCAGCTTTTCAGGGGGTAATTCACCCCTCCACTTT.

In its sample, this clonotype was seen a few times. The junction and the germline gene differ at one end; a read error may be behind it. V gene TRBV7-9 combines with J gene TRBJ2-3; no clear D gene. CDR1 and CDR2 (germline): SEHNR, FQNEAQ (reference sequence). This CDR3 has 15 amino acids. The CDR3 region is CASGLPPTSTDTQYF. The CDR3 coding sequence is TGTGCCAGCGGCTTACCACCAACTAGCACAGATACGCAGTATTTT.